The 17 T cell receptor beta chains below were found in one sample sequenced in a study of control samples from healthy donors and cancer patients. Clones were read by immunoSEQ multiplex PCR, and TCRdb kept only the in-frame ones, dropping some. This sample carries some 150,000 clones, 89% of them seen once, and the ten largest clones take more than 4%. The specimen was blood. Source of these receptors: a man younger than 40 in good health.

The chain links TRBV11-2 to TRBJ1-2; D is unclear. V was pared by 5 bases and J by 5 bases, with 12 bases between. CDR1 SGHAT and CDR2 FQNNGV come from the germline V gene. The length of the CDR3 is 13 residues. This chain's CDR3 is CASSPGLTYGYTF. The CDR3 DNA reads TGTGCCAGCAGCCCTGGGTTAACGTATGGCTACACCTTC.

The V and J genes are TRBV5-1 and TRBJ2-1; 15 nucleotides match TRBD2. With V trimmed by 0 bases and J by 7 bases, 2 bases remained unmatched. Germline loops: CDR1 SGHRS, CDR2 YFSETQ. CDR3 length: 16 amino acids. The CDR3 DNA follows: TGCGCCAGCAGCTTGGGGGGACTAGCGGGAGGTAATGAGCAGTTCTTC. Translating it yields CASSLGGLAGGNEQFF.

The chain recombines TRBV7-2 with TRBJ2-5; either TRBD1 or TRBD2 may fit D (6 bases each). The CDR3 loop spans 18 amino acids. Per germline, CDR1 SGHTA and CDR2 FQGNSA. V shed 2 bases and J shed 0 bases, with 19 bases lying between them. This CDR3 reads CASSLQYSRGPYQETQYF. The CDR3 DNA is TGTGCCAGCAGCTTACAGTACTCCCGGGGGCCGTACCAAGAGACCCAGTACTTC.

The chain carries TRBV7-3 and TRBJ2-1; TRBD2 agrees at 7 bases. V trimming: 4 bases; J trimming: 4 bases; junction bases outside the gene matches: 1. Germline CDR1 reads SGHTA; CDR2 reads FQGTGA. CDR3 length equals 13 residues. The CDR3 region has the DNA TGTGCCAGCAGCTGGGGAGGGTACAATGAGCAGTTCTTC. Encoded protein: CASSWGGYNEQFF. Full variable domain (remainder filled in from reference TRBV7-3 and TRBJ2-1): GAGVSQTPSNKVTEKGKYVELRCDPISGHTALYWYRQSLGQGPEFLIYFQGTGAADDSGLPNDRFFAVRPEGSVSTLKIQRTERGDSAVYLCASSWGGYNEQFFGPGTRLTVL.

This clone was picked up one time. The V and J genes are TRBV7-2 and TRBJ2-7, with D unclear. V gave up 3 bases and J gave up 3 bases, with 3 bases separating them. CDR3 length: 11 amino acids. CDR1 is SGHTA, CDR2 FQGNSA, per germline. CDR3 loop: CASSFHYEQYF. CDR3 sequence (DNA): TGTGCCAGCAGCTTTCACTACGAGCAGTACTTC. The full variable domain, its missing parts supplied by reference TRBV7-2 and TRBJ2-7, is GAGVSQSPSNKVTEKGKDVELRCDPISGHTALYWYRQSLGQGLEFLIYFQGNSAPDKSGLPSDRFSAERTGGSVSTLTIQRTQQEDSAVYLCASSFHYEQYFGPGTRLTVT.

The V call is TRBV14, the J call TRBJ1-2; D ambiguous. Germline-derived CDR1 and CDR2 are SGHDN and FVKESK. The CDR3 totals 14 residues. Trimming left V 1 base short and J 3 bases short, with 9 bases between. The CDR3 DNA sequence: TGTGCCAGCAGCCAAGTAAACAGCTACTATGGCTACACCTTC. This translates into CASSQVNSYYGYTF.

This clone came up a few times. V is TRBV7-9 and J is TRBJ2-5; D remains unclear. V was clipped by 3 bases and J by 7 bases, with 18 bases between them. The germline gives CDR1 SEHNR, CDR2 FQNEAQ (reference sequence). The CDR3 loop spans 15 amino acids. The DNA of the CDR3 is TGTGCCAGCAGCTTGCGGCTTCCCATGGAAGGGACCCAGTACTTC. It codes for CASSLRLPMEGTQYF.

The chain couples TRBV5-6 to TRBJ2-4; possible D gene TRBD1, 5 bases. V was shortened by 1 base and J by 0 bases, with 8 bases between the two germline ends. Germline CDR1 reads SGHDT; CDR2 reads YYEEEE. The CDR3 contains 15 residues. The CDR3 DNA sequence: TGTGCCAGCAGCTTGAGACAGACAGCCAAAAACATTCAGTACTTC. It specifies CASSLRQTAKNIQYF.

The gene calls are TRBV5-6 and TRBJ2-7; the match to TRBD2 covers 10 bases. Germline V lookup: CDR1 SGHDT, CDR2 YYEEEE. There are 16 residues in the CDR3. V lost 2 bases and J lost 2; bases outside the gene matches: 7. The CDR3 nucleotides are TGTGCCAGCAGCTTAATAGCGGGGGGCCAACCCTACGAGCAGTACTTC. Its protein product is CASSLIAGGQPYEQYF.

This sequence joins TRBV9 and TRBJ2-3, with D uncertain. There are 13 residues in the CDR3. Germline CDR1 is SGDLS and CDR2 is YYNGEE. V lost 4 bases and J lost 3, with 9 bases in between. The CDR3 DNA reads as TGTGCCAGCAGCCCAGAGTGGACAGATACGCAGTATTTT. Its translation: CASSPEWTDTQYF.

V is TRBV9 and J is TRBJ1-1; perhaps TRBD1 as D (5 bases). Looked up from germline, CDR1 is SGDLS and CDR2 is YYNGEE. There are 15 residues in the CDR3. V lost 0 bases to trimming and J lost 1 base, with 10 bases between them. The DNA of the CDR3 is TGTGCCAGCAGCGTAGAAGGGGCCCGGAACACTGAAGCTTTCTTT. It is translated as CASSVEGARNTEAFF.

The chain combines TRBV4-1 with TRBJ1-3; D perhaps matches TRBD1 (5 bases). Deletions cut 7 bases from V and 5 bases from J, with 12 bases between. This CDR3 spans 13 amino acids. Germline values: CDR1 MGHRA, CDR2 YSYEKL. The CDR3 bases are TGCGCCAGCACCCCCCCAGGGAGAAACACCATATATTTT. Residues: CASTPPGRNTIYF.

The CDR3 loop is CASSLGLSGRGEQYF. The CDR3 DNA reads TGTGCCAGCAGCTTAGGCCTTAGCGGGAGGGGCGAGCAGTACTTC. This chain uses TRBV7-2 with TRBJ2-7, with 11 bases identical to TRBD2. Germline-derived CDR1 and CDR2 are SGHTA and FQGNSA. CDR3 length: 15 residues. V lost 1 base and J lost 6; bases outside the gene matches: 5.

The gene calls are TRBV6-2 or TRBV6-3 and TRBJ2-1; the D gene is possibly TRBD2 (6 bases). Germline V gene lookup returns CDR1 MNHEY and CDR2 SVGEGT. CDR3 length equals 15 residues. The ends were cut back, 4 bases at V and 16 bases at J, with 26 bases in the middle. The CDR3 here is CASSSGTPLIKDNFF. For the CDR3, the DNA is TGTGCCAGCAGTTCCGGGACTCCACTTATCAAAGATAATTTCTTC.

The CDR3 here is CSASRQGRGSSYEQYF. DNA of the CDR3: TGCAGTGCTAGTAGACAGGGAAGGGGGAGCTCCTACGAGCAGTACTTC. The chain couples TRBV20-1 to TRBJ2-7; TRBD1 matches at 7 bases. J lost 0 bases, V lost 3 bases, and 11 bases had no gene match. CDR1 is DFQATT, CDR2 SNEGSKA, per germline (reference sequence). CDR3 length: 16 residues.

This clone showed up just once. The rearrangement uses TRBV9 and TRBJ2-1; TRBD2 matches at 10 bases. With V trimmed by 3 bases and J by 5 bases, 8 bases remained unmatched. The CDR3 consists of 16 residues. CDR1 is SGDLS, CDR2 YYNGEE, per germline. The CDR3 DNA follows: TGTGCCAGCAGCGCCCCGGGAGCGGGAGGGAACAATGAGCAGTTCTTC. Translation: CASSAPGAGGNNEQFF.

The V call is TRBV15, the J call TRBJ2-1; the D gene is possibly TRBD2 (6 bases). The CDR3 sequence is 17 residues long. V dropped 0 bases and J dropped 5 bases, with 17 bases sitting between them. Germline CDR1 reads LNHNV; CDR2 reads YYDKDF (reference sequence). CDR3 sequence (DNA): TGTGCCACCAGCAGAGATGGAGGGATCATTCTCCACAATGAGCAGTTCTTC. Residues: CATSRDGGIILHNEQFF.